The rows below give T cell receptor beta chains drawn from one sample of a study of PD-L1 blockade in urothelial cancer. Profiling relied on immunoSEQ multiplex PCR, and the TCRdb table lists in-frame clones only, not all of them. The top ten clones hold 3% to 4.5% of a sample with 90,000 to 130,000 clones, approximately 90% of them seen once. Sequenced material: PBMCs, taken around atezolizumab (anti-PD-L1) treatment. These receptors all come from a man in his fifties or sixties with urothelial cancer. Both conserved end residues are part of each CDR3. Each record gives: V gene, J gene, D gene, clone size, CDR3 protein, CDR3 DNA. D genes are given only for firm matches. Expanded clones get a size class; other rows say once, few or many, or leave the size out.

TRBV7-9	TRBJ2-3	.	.	CASSFAGQGRDTQYF	TGTGCCAGCAGCTTTGCAGGCCAGGGTAGAGATACGCAGTATTTT
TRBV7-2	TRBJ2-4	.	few	CASSLVPGINIQYF	TGTGCCAGCAGCTTAGTCCCGGGGATAAACATTCAGTACTTC
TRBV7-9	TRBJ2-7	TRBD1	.	CASSPLDREDEQYF	TGTGCCAGCAGCCCGTTGGACAGGGAGGACGAGCAGTACTTC
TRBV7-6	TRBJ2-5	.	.	CASSNLETQYF	TGTGCCAGCAGTAATCTCGAGACCCAGTACTTC
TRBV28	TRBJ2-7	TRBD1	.	CASTSGTGGVWGTPYEQYF	TGTGCCAGCACCTCAGGGACAGGGGGCGTTTGGGGCACCCCCTACGAGCAGTACTTC
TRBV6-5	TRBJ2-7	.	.	CASSQRQEDRGLHF	TGTGCCAGCAGTCAAAGACAGGAGGATCGGGGTCTCCACTTC
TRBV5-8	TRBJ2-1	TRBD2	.	CASRISGRTSYNEQFF	TGTGCCAGCAGGATTAGCGGGAGGACCTCCTACAATGAGCAGTTCTTC
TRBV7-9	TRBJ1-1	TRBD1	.	CASSLEWSGTGAPNTEAFF	TGTGCCAGCAGCTTAGAGTGGAGTGGGACAGGGGCCCCGAACACTGAAGCTTTCTTT
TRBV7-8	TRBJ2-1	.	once	CASSLRQGEQFF	TGTGCCAGCAGCTTACGTCAGGGCGAGCAGTTCTTC
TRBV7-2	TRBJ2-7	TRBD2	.	CASSWPGTTYEQYF	TGTGCCAGCAGCTGGCCCGGGACTACCTACGAGCAGTACTTC
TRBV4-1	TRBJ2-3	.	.	CASSQNNVDTQYF	TGCGCCAGCAGCCAAAATAATGTGGATACGCAGTATTTT
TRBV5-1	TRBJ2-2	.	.	CASSLSGNTGELFF	TGCGCCAGCAGCTTATCGGGGAACACCGGGGAGCTGTTTTTT
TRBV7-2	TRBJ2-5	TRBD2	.	CASSPSPSGGAVETQYF	TGTGCCAGCAGCCCCTCCCCGAGCGGGGGGGCTGTCGAGACCCAGTACTTC
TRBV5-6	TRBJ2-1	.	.	CASSPDPTSNEQFF	TGTGCCAGCAGCCCCGATCCTACGAGCAATGAGCAGTTCTTC
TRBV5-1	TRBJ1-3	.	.	CASSPAGASGNTIYF	TGCGCCAGCAGCCCGGCAGGGGCATCTGGAAACACCATATATTTT
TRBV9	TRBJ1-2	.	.	CASSVGFGTPNYGYTF	TGTGCCAGCAGCGTAGGTTTCGGGACACCTAACTATGGCTACACCTTC
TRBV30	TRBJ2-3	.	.	CAWSGDLTDTQYF	TGTGCCTGGTCGGGGGACCTCACAGATACGCAGTATTTT
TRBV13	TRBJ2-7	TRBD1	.	CASSSRDRDFEQYF	TGTGCCAGCTCTTCCCGGGACAGGGACTTCGAGCAGTACTTC
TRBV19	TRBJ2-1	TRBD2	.	CATSSGGGLNEQFF	TGTGCCACCTCTAGCGGGGGGGGGCTGAATGAGCAGTTCTTC
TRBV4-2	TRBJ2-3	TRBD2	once	CASSQEALAGITDTQYF	TGTGCCAGCAGCCAAGAAGCACTAGCGGGGATCACAGATACGCAGTATTTT
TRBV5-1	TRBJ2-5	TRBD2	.	CASSSLAGEETQYF	TGCGCCAGCAGCTCACTAGCGGGAGAAGAGACCCAGTACTTC
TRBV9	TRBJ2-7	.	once	CASSARVGIYEQYF	TGTGCCAGCAGCGCCCGGGTGGGTATTTACGAGCAGTACTTC
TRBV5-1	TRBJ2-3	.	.	CASSYGETTDTQYF	TGCGCCAGCAGCTACGGGGAGACCACAGATACGCAGTATTTT
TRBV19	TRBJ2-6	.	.	CASSIGTFSGANVLTF	TGTGCCAGTAGTATCGGGACATTTTCCGGGGCCAACGTCCTGACTTTC
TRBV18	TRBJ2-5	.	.	CASAGQPQETQYF	TGTGCCAGCGCTGGACAGCCCCAAGAGACCCAGTACTTC
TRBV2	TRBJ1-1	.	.	CASKDRGGSTEAFF	TGTGCCAGCAAAGATCGGGGGGGAAGTACTGAAGCTTTCTTT
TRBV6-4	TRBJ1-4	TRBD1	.	CANSTGWPNEKLFF	TGTGCCAATTCGACAGGGTGGCCTAATGAAAAACTGTTTTTT
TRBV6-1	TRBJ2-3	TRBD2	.	CASSEPGGGTDTQYF	TGTGCCAGCAGTGAACCGGGGGGAGGCACAGATACGCAGTATTTT
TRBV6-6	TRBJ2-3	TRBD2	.	CASSKLAASTDTQYF	TGTGCCAGCAGTAAACTAGCGGCAAGCACAGATACGCAGTATTTT
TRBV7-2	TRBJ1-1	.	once	CASTQHPEVTEAFF	TGTGCCAGCACGCAACACCCCGAGGTTACTGAAGCTTTCTTT
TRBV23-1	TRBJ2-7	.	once	CASSPRQDPYEQYF	TGCGCCAGCAGTCCCCGACAGGACCCCTACGAGCAGTACTTC
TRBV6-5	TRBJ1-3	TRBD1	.	CASSRGTASGNTIYF	TGTGCCAGCAGTCGTGGGACAGCCTCTGGAAACACCATATATTTT
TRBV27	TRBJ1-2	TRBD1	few	CASKPGQFYGYTF	TGTGCCAGCAAACCGGGACAGTTCTATGGCTACACCTTC
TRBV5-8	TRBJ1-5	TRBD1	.	CATGVVSGTALRPQHF	TGTGCCACCGGGGTGGTTTCTGGGACAGCTTTAAGGCCCCAGCATTTT
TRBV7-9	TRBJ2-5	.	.	CASSVMSGAQETQYF	TGTGCCAGCAGCGTCATGTCAGGGGCCCAAGAGACCCAGTACTTC
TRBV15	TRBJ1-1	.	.	CATRETMEAEAFF	TGTGCCACCAGGGAAACAATGGAGGCTGAAGCTTTCTTT
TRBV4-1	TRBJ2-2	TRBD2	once	CASSLERGTGELFF	TGCGCCAGCAGCCTAGAGCGGGGCACCGGGGAGCTGTTTTTT
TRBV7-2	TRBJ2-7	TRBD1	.	CASSPSRDSYEQYF	TGTGCCAGCAGCCCATCGAGGGACAGCTACGAGCAGTACTTC
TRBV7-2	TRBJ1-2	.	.	CASSPSWTENYGYTF	TGTGCCAGCAGCCCGAGCTGGACAGAAAACTATGGCTACACCTTC
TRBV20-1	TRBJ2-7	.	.	CSASPLKQYF	TGCAGTGCTAGCCCCCTTAAGCAGTACTTC
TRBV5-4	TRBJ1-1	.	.	CASSSKTGNTEAFF	TGTGCCAGCAGCTCAAAGACAGGGAACACTGAAGCTTTCTTT
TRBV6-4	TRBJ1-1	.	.	CASSVQVNTEAFF	TGTGCCAGCAGCGTCCAGGTGAACACTGAAGCTTTCTTT
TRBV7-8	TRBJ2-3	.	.	CASSPYRGGGTDTQYF	TGTGCCAGCAGCCCCTATAGAGGGGGAGGCACAGATACGCAGTATTTT
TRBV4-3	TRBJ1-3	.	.	CASSQGAQAGSGNTIYF	TGCGCCAGCAGCCAAGGGGCACAGGCCGGTTCGGGAAACACCATATATTTT
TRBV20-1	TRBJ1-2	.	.	CSARAPYGTF	TGCAGTGCTAGAGCTCCTTACGGCACCTTC
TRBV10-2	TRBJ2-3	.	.	CASSAYRNTDTQYF	TGCGCCAGCAGTGCCTACAGAAACACAGATACGCAGTATTTT
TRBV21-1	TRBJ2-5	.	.	CASSKDLVGGWWETQYF	TGTGCCAGCAGCAAAGATTTAGTGGGGGGATGGTGGGAGACCCAGTACTTC
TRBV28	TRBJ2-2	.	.	CASSLFEVAGELFF	TGTGCCAGCAGTTTATTTGAGGTCGCCGGGGAGCTGTTTTTT
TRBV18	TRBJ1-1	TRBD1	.	CASSLQGGTEAFF	TGTGCCAGCTCATTACAGGGGGGAACTGAAGCTTTCTTT
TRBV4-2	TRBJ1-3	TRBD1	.	CASSRRDRSFFSGNTIYF	TGTGCCAGCAGCCGCCGGGACAGAAGTTTTTTCTCTGGAAACACCATATATTTT